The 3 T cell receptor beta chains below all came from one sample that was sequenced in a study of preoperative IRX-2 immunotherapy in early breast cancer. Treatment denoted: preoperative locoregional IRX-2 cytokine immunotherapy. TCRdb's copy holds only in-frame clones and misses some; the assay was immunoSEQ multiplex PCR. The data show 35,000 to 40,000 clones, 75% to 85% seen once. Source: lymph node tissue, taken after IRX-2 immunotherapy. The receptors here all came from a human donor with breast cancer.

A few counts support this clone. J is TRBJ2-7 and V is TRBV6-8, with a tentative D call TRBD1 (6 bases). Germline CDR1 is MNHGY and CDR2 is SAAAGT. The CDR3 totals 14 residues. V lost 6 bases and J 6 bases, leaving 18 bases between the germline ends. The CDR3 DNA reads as TGTGCCAGCAGGACTGACAGGATCGGGGTCGAGCAGTACTTC. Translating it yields CASRTDRIGVEQYF.

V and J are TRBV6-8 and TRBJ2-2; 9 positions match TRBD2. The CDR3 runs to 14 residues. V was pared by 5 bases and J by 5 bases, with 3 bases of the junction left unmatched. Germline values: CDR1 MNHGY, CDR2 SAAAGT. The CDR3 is CASSRAGGTGELFF. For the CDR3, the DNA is TGTGCCAGCAGTAGAGCGGGGGGAACCGGGGAGCTGTTTTTT.

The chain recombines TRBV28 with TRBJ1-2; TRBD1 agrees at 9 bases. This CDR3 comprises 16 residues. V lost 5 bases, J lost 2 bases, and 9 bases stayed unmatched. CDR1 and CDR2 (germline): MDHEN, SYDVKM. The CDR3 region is CASSPVDRGNNYGYTF. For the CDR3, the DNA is TGTGCCAGCAGTCCCGTGGACAGGGGAAACAACTATGGCTACACCTTC.